This T cell receptor beta chain came from a study of T cell repertoires in cytomegalovirus infection. Germline CDR1 and CDR2: SGHRS and YFSETQ. V was clipped by 4 bases and J by 1 base, with 11 bases between them. This CDR3 spans 14 amino acids. TCRdb re-called the reads through MiXCR, storing one row per CDR3 protein. The sample consists of under 250,000 distinct CDR3 sequences, approximately 13% of them appearing once. What was sequenced was PBMCs. The chain recombines TRBV5-1 with TRBJ1-1; D might be TRBD1 (6 bases). This receptor was taken from a human donor in good health (CMV status not recorded). Some clones in this sample may be carry-over from other donors' samples. The CDR3 region is CASSTQGGNTEAFF. The CDR3 DNA reads TGCGCCAGCAGCACCCAAGGGGGGAACACTGAAGCTTTCTTT.